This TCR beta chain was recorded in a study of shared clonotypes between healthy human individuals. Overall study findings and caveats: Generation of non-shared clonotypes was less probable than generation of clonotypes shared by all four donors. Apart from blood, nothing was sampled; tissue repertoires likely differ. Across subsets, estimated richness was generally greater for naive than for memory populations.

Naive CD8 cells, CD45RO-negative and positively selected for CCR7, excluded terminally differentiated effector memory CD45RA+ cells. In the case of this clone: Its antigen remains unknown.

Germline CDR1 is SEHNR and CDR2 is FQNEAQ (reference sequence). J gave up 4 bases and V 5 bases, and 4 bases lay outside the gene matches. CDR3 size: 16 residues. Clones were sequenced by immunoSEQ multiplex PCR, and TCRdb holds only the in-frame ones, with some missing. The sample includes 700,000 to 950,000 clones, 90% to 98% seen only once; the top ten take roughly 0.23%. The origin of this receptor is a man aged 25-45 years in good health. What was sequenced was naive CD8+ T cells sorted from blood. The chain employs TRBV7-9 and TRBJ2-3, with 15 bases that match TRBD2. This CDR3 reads CASSPGLAGGADTQYF. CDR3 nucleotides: TGTGCCAGCAGCCCGGGACTAGCGGGGGGTGCAGATACGCAGTATTTT.